This T cell receptor beta chain was found in a study of preoperative IRX-2 immunotherapy in early breast cancer. Treatment in this sample: preoperative locoregional IRX-2 cytokine immunotherapy. Preoperative locoregional IRX-2 cytokine immunotherapy was tested in the phase Ib source study. Germline V gives CDR1 MNHGY, CDR2 SAAAGT. The CDR3 loop spans 14 amino acids. The V end lost 6 bases, the J end lost 6 bases, and 15 bases lay between the germline ends. TCRdb keeps only in-frame clones here, not all; method: immunoSEQ multiplex PCR. The profile shows 25,000 to 30,000 clones, 70% to 85% of them singletons.

This specimen was taken from a patient treated with IRX-2 immunotherapy. The sequence was collected from a human donor with breast cancer. The chain recombines TRBV6-8 with TRBJ1-5; a possible D gene is TRBD1 (6 bases). The CDR3 coding sequence is TGTGCCAGCAGGGCTACAGGGTACGGTCAGCCCCAGCATTTT. Protein sequence: CASRATGYGQPQHF.